This entry concerns a single T cell receptor (beta chain). What it binds is not known. V trimming: 5 bases; J trimming: 4 bases; junction bases outside the gene matches: 7. The CDR3 loop spans 15 amino acids. Germline values: CDR1 MNHNY, CDR2 SVGAGI (reference sequence). Primers included in the PCR were 60 Vbeta and 13 Jbeta primers. Generated by immunoSEQ multiplex PCR, the TCRdb table keeps only in-frame clones and is missing some. The repertoire shows around 52,000 clones; the top ten hold approximately 11%. The source of the sample is a study of cytomegalovirus exposure and HLA in healthy donors. Study-level findings and limits: Information on immune exposure was restricted to one variable (CMV serostatus). Later analysis identified over 15,000 TCR beta sequences associated with HLA alleles, using a false discovery rate threshold of 0.05. A later analysis linked a missense DCLRE1C variant to TCR beta V- and J-gene trimming.

This rearrangement joins TRBV6-6 to TRBJ1-1; 10 positions match TRBD1. The TCR was taken from a woman between 45 and 60 years old in good health and CMV-seropositive. The specimen sequenced was PBMCs. CDR3 residues: CASSQRTGGGTEAFF. CDR3 nucleotide sequence: TGTGCCAGCAGTCAAAGGACAGGGGGGGGCACTGAAGCTTTCTTT.